This TCR beta chain was obtained from a study of T cell repertoires in cytomegalovirus infection. Looking at the study overall: The authors used CMV epitopes that were HLA-C-restricted (recently identified) and HLA-B-restricted (well studied). Notes on the study in general: The ex vivo response was dominated by HLA-C-restricted CMV-specific TCR beta clonotypes. Cumulated frequencies of public TCR beta families served to identify carriers of CMV plus the relevant HLA.

TCRdb re-called the reads through MiXCR, storing one row per CDR3 protein. There are about 890,000 distinct CDR3 sequences in the sample; around 31% occur only once, and about an eighth lies in the top ten. This clonotype was picked up many times. Its matching antigen is unknown. V was shortened by 8 bases and J by 5 bases, with 13 bases between the two germline ends. Germline loops: CDR1 SGDLS, CDR2 YYNGEE. CDR3 length equals 13 residues. V gene TRBV9 combines with J gene TRBJ2-2, with D hard to call. The sequenced sample was cultured CD8+ T cells from PBMCs, obtained from culture after CMV antigen stimulation. The sequence derives from a human donor in good health (CMV status not recorded). Some clones in this sample may be carry-over from other donors' samples. CDR3 bases: TGTGCCAGTAGTGTGACCGGAACCGGGGAGCTGTTTTTT. Translating gives CASSVTGTGELFF. Full variable domain (rest looked up from reference TRBV9 and TRBJ2-2): DSGVTQTPKHLITATGQRVTLRCSPRSGDLSVYWYQQSLDQGLQFLIQYYNGEERAKGNILERFSAQQFPDLHSELNLSSLELGDSALYFCASSVTGTGELFFGEGSRLTVL.